This T cell receptor beta chain was sequenced for a study of T cell repertoires in cytomegalovirus infection (dated by TCRdb to about 2019). Notes on the research overall: The peptide stimulations were aimed at well-studied HLA-B-restricted epitopes as well as recently identified HLA-C-restricted CMV epitopes, whose presentation resists viral immunomodulation. Because public TCR beta signatures pointed to carriage of CMV infection together with the matching HLA type, the HLA type of each donor mattered for the analysis. What the work shows at the level of the full study, not this receptor alone: The ex vivo response was dominated by HLA-C-restricted CMV-specific TCR beta clonotypes, and the single most frequent clonotype in two of eight donors was supplied by these HLA-C-restricted clonotypes. Cumulative frequency of public TCR beta family members discriminated carriers of CMV infection plus the relevant HLA type in this cohort and an independent approximately 350-donor cohort.

This clonotype has just a few counts. No cognate antigen has been identified for it. No much larger clonotype is one base removed from it; base qualities were not supplied. The sample's treatment or condition, from its label and the paper: in vitro stimulation with specific CMV peptide epitopes to enrich CMV-specific T cells. CDR1 and CDR2 are read off the germline V gene as MNHEY and SVGEGT. Its CDR3 holds 15 amino acids, cysteine through phenylalanine. Just CDR3 DNA is preserved here, 45 bases in frame from base 1. V is shortened by 2 bases, J by 1 base, and the region joining them spans 8 bases. TCRdb names Illumina HiSeq 1500 as the instrument used. TCRdb reprocessing: public reads trimmed at Q25 with fastp, clones called with MiXCR, in-frame beta chains kept. Rows are combined by CDR3 protein, so each entry shows the most common genes and DNA. The sample table shows nearly 700,000 distinct CDR3 sequences, and roughly a third are seen once. Of the sample, around a sixth is held by the ten largest clones.

Here the chain combines TRBV6-2 or TRBV6-3 and TRBJ2-2; a weak D assignment points to TRBD1 (6 bases agree). The specimen was cultured PBMCs, collected from culture after CMV antigen stimulation. The receptor was derived from a human donor in good health (CMV status not recorded). Some clones in this sample may be carry-over from other donors' samples. The nucleotides read TGTGCCAGCAGTTACGGGACACTGAACACCGGGGAGCTGTTTTTT. It specifies CASSYGTLNTGELFF.